This T cell receptor beta chain was sequenced for a study of T cell repertoires in cytomegalovirus infection. On the study more broadly: Through public TCR beta signatures, both CMV infection and matching HLA type were indicated.

One entry per CDR3 protein, called by TCRdb with MiXCR from the reads. The sample carries about 180,000 distinct CDR3 sequences, about 15% recorded once. This clonotype was observed at least ten times. Per germline, CDR1 SEHNR and CDR2 FQNEAQ (reference sequence). V lost 3 bases, J lost 1 base, and 12 bases lay in between. The CDR3 is 15 residues long. Sequenced material: PBMCs. The receptor was isolated from a human donor in good health (CMV status not recorded). Some clones in this sample may be carry-over from other donors' samples. The V gene is TRBV7-9, the J gene TRBJ1-2; weak D call: TRBD1 (6 bases). The chain's CDR3 is CASSFGQTINYGYTF. The CDR3 coding sequence is TGTGCCAGCAGCTTTGGACAGACCATTAACTATGGCTACACCTTC.